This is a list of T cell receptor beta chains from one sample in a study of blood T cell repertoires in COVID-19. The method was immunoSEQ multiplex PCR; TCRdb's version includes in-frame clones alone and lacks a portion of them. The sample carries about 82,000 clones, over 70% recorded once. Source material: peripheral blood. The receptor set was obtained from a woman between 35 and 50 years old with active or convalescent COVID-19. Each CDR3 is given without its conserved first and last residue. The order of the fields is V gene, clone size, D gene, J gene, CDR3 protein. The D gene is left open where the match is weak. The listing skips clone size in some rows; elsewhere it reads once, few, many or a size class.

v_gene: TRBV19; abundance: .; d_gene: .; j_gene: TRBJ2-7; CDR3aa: ASSIGSELPVEQY
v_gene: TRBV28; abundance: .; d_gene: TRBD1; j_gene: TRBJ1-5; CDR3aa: ANRGAGLNQPQH
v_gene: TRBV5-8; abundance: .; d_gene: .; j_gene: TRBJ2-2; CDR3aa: ASPWAQNTGELF
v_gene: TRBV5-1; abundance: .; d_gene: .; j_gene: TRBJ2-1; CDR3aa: ASSSRTAPYNEQF
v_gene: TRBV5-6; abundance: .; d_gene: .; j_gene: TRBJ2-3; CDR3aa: ASSLNPGRIGSDTQY
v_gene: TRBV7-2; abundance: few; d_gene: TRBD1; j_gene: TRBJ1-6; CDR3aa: ASSWDRASPLH
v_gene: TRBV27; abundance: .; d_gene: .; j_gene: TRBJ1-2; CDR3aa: ASSRGMGSGGYGYT
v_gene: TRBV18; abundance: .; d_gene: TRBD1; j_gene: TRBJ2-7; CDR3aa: ASSPGTGNSYEQY
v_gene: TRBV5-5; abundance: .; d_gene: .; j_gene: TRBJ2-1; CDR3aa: ASSLVTVYNEQF
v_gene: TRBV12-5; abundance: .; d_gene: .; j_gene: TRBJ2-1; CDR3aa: ASAKPQLGF
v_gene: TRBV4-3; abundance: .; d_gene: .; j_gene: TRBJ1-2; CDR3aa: ASSQVSHSANYGYT
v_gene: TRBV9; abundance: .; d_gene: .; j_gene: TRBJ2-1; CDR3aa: ASSVTAVHYNEQF
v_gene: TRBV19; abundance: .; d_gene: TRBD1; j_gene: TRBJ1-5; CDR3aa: ASSGQSGNQPQH
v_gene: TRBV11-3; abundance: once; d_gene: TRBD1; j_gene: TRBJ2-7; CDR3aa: ASSRTGALTFSYEQY
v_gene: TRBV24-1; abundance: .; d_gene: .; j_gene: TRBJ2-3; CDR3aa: ATSDLVGLTDTQY
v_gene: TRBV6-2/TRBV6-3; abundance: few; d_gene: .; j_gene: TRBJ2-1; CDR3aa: ASSYSRLVDEQF
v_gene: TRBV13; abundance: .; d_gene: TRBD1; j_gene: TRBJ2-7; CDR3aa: ASRTTGIVDEQY
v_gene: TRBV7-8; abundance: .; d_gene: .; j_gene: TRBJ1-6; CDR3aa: ASSLGGTNSPLH
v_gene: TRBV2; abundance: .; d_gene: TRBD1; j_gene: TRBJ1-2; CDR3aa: ASRKIGTGGMGYT
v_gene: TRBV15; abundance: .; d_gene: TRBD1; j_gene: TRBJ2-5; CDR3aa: ATSREGQGPKETQY
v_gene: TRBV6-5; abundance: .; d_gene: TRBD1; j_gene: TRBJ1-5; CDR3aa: ASSAFDREQPQH
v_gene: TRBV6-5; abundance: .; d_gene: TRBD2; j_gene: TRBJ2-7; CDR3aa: ASSSNRGRYYEQY
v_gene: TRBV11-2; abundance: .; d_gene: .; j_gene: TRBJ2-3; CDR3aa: ASSFSGFGTASTDTQY
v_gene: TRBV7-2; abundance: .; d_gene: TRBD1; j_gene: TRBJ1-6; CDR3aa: ASNDRDNSPLH
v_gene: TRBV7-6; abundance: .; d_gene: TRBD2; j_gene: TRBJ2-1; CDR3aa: ASSAGLANYNEQF
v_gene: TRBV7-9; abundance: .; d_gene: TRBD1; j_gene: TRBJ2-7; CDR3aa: ASSSTGGKHEQY
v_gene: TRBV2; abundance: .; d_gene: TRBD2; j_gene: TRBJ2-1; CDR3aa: ASNGLGVGEQF
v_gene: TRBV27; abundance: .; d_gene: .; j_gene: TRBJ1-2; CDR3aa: ASRLLTTGGHYGYT
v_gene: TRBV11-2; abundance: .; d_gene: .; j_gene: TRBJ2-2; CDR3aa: ASSLQLRTIGGELF
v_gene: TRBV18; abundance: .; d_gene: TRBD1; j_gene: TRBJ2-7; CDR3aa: ASSPRGGGYEQY
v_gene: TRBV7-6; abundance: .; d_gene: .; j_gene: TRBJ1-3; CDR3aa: ASSLGGLNSGNTIY
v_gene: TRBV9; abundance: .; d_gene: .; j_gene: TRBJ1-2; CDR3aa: ASSPYTDSNYGYT
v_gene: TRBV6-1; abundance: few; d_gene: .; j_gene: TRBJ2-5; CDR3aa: ASSSGLRSQY
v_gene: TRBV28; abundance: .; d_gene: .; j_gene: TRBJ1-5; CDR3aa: ASSLGADSAQPQH
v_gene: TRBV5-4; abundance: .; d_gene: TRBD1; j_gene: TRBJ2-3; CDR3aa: ASSDQNRGRDTQY
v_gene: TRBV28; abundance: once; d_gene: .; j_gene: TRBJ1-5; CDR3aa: ASSLPRAQPQH
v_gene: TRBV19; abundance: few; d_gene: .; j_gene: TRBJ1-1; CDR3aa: ASSIAVRGTEAF
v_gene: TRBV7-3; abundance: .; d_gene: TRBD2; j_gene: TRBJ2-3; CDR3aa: ASSQAQAGGRTDTQY
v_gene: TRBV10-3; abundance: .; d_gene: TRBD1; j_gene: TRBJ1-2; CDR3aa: AITTDRGLDGYT
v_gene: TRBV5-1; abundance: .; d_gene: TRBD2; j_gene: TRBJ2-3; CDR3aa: ASSSLAGYTDTQY
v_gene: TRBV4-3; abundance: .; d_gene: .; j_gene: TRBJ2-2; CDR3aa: ASSQDGGITGELF
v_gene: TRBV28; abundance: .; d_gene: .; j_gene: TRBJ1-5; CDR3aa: ASGLDRTDQPQH
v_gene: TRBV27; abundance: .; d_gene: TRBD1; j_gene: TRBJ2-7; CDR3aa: ASSLSTGANSYEQY
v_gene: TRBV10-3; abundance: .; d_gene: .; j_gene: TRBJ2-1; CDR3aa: AISESRGYNEQF
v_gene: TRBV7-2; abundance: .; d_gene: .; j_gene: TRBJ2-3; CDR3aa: ASSPGQRGTDTQY